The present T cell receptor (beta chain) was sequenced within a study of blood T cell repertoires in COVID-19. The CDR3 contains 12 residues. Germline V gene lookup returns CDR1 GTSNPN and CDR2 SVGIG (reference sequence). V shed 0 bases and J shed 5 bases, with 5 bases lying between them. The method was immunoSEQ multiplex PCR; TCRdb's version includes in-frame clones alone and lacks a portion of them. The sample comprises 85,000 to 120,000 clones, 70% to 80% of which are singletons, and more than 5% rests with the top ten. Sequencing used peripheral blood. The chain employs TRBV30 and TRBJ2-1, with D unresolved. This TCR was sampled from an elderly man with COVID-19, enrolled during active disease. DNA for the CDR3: TGTGCCTGGAGTGTAACTAACAATGAGCAGTTCTTC. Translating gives CAWSVTNNEQFF.